One and the same sample provided the 28 T cell receptor beta chains below, sequenced in a study of PD-1 blockade in classical Hodgkin lymphoma. The time point: cycle 4 day 1 (C4D1), after less than seven weeks of nivolumab. No patient escaped relapse after autologous stem cell transplantation, and brentuximab vedotin exposure varied. The protocol was immunoSEQ multiplex PCR, while the TCRdb copy is restricted to in-frame clones and leaves out a portion. This sample carries roughly 64,000 clones, less than 95% of them seen once, and the ten largest clones take 10% to 13%. The sequencing used peripheral blood mononuclear cells (PBMCs), collected before the fourth cycle of nivolumab. The receptor set was obtained from a human donor with classical Hodgkin lymphoma.

V is TRBV11-2 and J is TRBJ2-5, with D possibly being TRBD1 (5 bases). Between the trimmed V and J ends, which lost 4 bases and 7 bases, there was a span of 22 bases. The CDR3 runs 16 residues. The V gene's germline CDR1 is SGHAT and CDR2 FQNNGV. For the CDR3, the DNA is TGTGCCAGCAGCTCCTCGGGTCCTGGGCAGGGTCGGACCCAGTACTTC. Translating it yields CASSSSGPGQGRTQYF.

The chain recombines TRBV10-3 with TRBJ2-7; TRBD1 or TRBD2 may be the D gene (5 bases each). The CDR3 extends over 14 amino acids. CDR1 and CDR2 (germline): ENHRY, SYGVKD. The V end lost 6 bases, the J end lost 0 bases, and 12 bases lay between the germline ends. Here the CDR3 reads CAIRARDVSYEQYF. The CDR3 region has the DNA TGTGCCATCAGGGCACGGGACGTCTCCTACGAGCAGTACTTC.

The chain is built from TRBV5-8 and TRBJ2-1; D gene ambiguous. The CDR3 is 10 residues long. Looked up from germline, CDR1 is SGHTS and CDR2 is YDEGEE. V shed 8 bases and J shed 7 bases, with 7 bases lying between them. The DNA for the CDR3 is TGTGCCAGTTTCCGGAATGAGCAGTTCTTC. Amino acid sequence: CASFRNEQFF.

The gene calls are TRBV11-2 and TRBJ1-2, with a possible D match to TRBD1 (6 bases). This CDR3 is 17 amino acids long. Trimming removed 2 bases at V and 5 bases at J, with 21 bases between. Germline lookup yields CDR1 SGHAT and CDR2 FQNNGV. CDR3 in DNA: TGTGCCAGCAGCTTAATTCTCCCCGCGTCACAGGGTTATGGCTACACCTTC. Protein sequence: CASSLILPASQGYGYTF.

The chain is built from TRBV14 and TRBJ1-4, with D hard to call. V was cut by 3 bases and J by 5 bases, with 4 bases left in between. Germline V CDR1 and CDR2: SGHDN, FVKESK. The CDR3 spans 12 residues. The CDR3 region is CASSHSNEKLFF. CDR3 sequence (DNA): TGTGCCAGCAGCCATTCGAATGAAAAACTGTTTTTT.

The rearrangement uses TRBV6-6 and TRBJ2-3; 7 bases are shared with TRBD1. V lost 2 bases, J lost 2 bases, and 4 bases stayed unmatched. Germline CDR1 is MNHNY and CDR2 is SVGAGI (reference sequence). This CDR3 comprises 15 residues. This CDR3 is CASSYGTAFTDTQYF. For the CDR3, the DNA is TGTGCCAGCAGTTACGGGACAGCCTTCACAGATACGCAGTATTTT.

The CDR3 region is CASSRDRGGYQPQHF. CDR3 bases: TGTGCCAGCAGTCGGGACAGGGGGGGTTATCAGCCCCAGCATTTT. This chain connects TRBV2 to TRBJ1-5; 11 bases match TRBD1. V shed 5 bases and J 5 bases; nucleotides not matched to a gene: 5. Germline CDR1 and CDR2: SNHLY and FYNNEI. CDR3 length equals 15 residues.

This chain uses TRBV27 with TRBJ2-5; 11 bases are shared with TRBD2. The J segment lost 5 bases and the V segment lost 3 bases, leaving 5 bases of the junction unmatched. Germline V CDR1 and CDR2: MNHEY, SMNVEV (reference sequence). The length of the CDR3 is 15 residues. The DNA of the CDR3 is TGTGCCAGCAGTTTTGCTAGCGGGGGGATCGAGACCCAGTACTTC. Its translation is CASSFASGGIETQYF.

The genes are TRBV18 and TRBJ1-6; D gene uncertain. Trimming shortened V by 6 bases and J by 5 bases, and 17 bases separated the two germline ends. The CDR3 sequence is 16 residues long. Germline V gene lookup returns CDR1 KGHSH and CDR2 LQKENI. The CDR3 coding sequence is TGTGCCAGCTCGCCGGGGTCGCGAGGGAATAATTCACCCCTCCACTTT. Amino acids: CASSPGSRGNNSPLHF. Full variable domain (missing parts from reference TRBV18 and TRBJ1-6): NAGVMQNPRHLVRRRGQEARLRCSPMKGHSHVYWYRQLPEEGLKFMVYLQKENIIDESGMPKERFSAEFPKEGPSILRIQQVVRGDSAAYFCASSPGSRGNNSPLHFGNGTRLTVT.

This chain connects TRBV19 to TRBJ1-2, with 9 nucleotides matching TRBD1. J lost 1 base, V lost 1 base, and 7 bases had no gene match. This CDR3 comprises 17 residues. CDR1 and CDR2 from the germline V gene are LNHDA and SQIVND (reference sequence). The CDR3 here is CASSIVTGTGHNYGYTF. CDR3 sequence (DNA): TGTGCCAGTAGTATAGTCACCGGGACAGGGCATAACTATGGCTACACCTTC. Supplemented by reference TRBV19 and TRBJ1-2, the full variable domain reads DGGITQSPKYLFRKEGQNVTLSCEQNLNHDAMYWYRQDPGQGLRLIYYSQIVNDFQKGDIAEGYSVSREKKESFPLTVTSAQKNPTAFYLCASSIVTGTGHNYGYTFGSGTRLTVV.

J is TRBJ1-2 and V is TRBV20-1, with unresolved D. The germline gives CDR1 DFQATT, CDR2 SNEGSKA (reference sequence). V gave up 1 base and J gave up 4 bases, with 4 bases separating them. CDR3 length: 11 residues. For the CDR3, the DNA is TGCAGTGCTAGAGGGCTCTATGGCTACACCTTC. It specifies CSARGLYGYTF.

The V call is TRBV19, the J call TRBJ1-5, with D possibly matching TRBD1 (5 bases). Looked up from germline, CDR1 is LNHDA and CDR2 is SQIVND (reference sequence). V lost 3 bases to trimming and J lost 4 bases, with 7 bases between them. The CDR3 totals 13 residues. The DNA of the CDR3 is TGTGCCAGTAGTATGACAGATAATCAGCCCCAGCATTTT. Protein: CASSMTDNQPQHF.

This clone was found once. This chain uses TRBV25-1 with TRBJ1-2, with a weak D call TRBD1 (6 bases). Germline loops: CDR1 MGHDK, CDR2 SYGVNS. This CDR3 has 11 amino acids. Between the trimmed V and J ends, which lost 3 bases and 8 bases, there was a span of 7 bases. DNA for the CDR3: TGTGCCAGCAGTGAGGGGACAGGCTACACCTTC. Its translation: CASSEGTGYTF.

V is TRBV19 and J is TRBJ1-1; D is uncertain. The CDR3 has 12 residues. Germline V gives CDR1 LNHDA, CDR2 SQIVND (reference sequence). The V end lost 8 bases, the J end lost 1 base, and 8 bases lay between the germline ends. This chain's CDR3 is CASQRANTEAFF. In DNA, the CDR3 is TGTGCCAGTCAAAGGGCGAACACTGAAGCTTTCTTT.

J is TRBJ1-3 and V is TRBV5-5; TRBD1 is a possible D gene (5 bases). With 4 bases removed from V and 0 bases from J, the gap between germline ends came to 14 bases. This CDR3 spans 16 amino acids. Germline V gene lookup returns CDR1 SGHKS and CDR2 YYEKEE (reference sequence). In DNA form, the CDR3 reads TGTGCCAGCAGCCTGTCGGTGGGGGACTCTGGAAACACCATATATTTT. This encodes CASSLSVGDSGNTIYF.

The chain couples TRBV5-1 to TRBJ1-4; D might be TRBD1 (6 bases). This CDR3 is 14 amino acids long. V lost 3 bases and J lost 4, with 10 bases in between. The germline V gene has CDR1 SGHRS and CDR2 YFSETQ. CDR3 region: CASSSRDINEKLFF. As DNA, the CDR3 is TGCGCCAGCAGCTCCCGGGACATTAATGAAAAACTGTTTTTT.

The chain couples TRBV19 to TRBJ1-1, with 7 bases matching TRBD1. CDR1 and CDR2 from the germline V gene are LNHDA and SQIVND (reference sequence). The CDR3 is made up of 15 amino acids. V lost 3 bases to trimming and J lost 2 bases; unmatched junction nucleotides: 6. The CDR3 protein is CASSIWGTVNTEAFF. CDR3 nucleotide sequence: TGTGCCAGTAGTATCTGGGGGACAGTCAACACTGAAGCTTTCTTT.

CDR3 sequence: CATSRESLSGGYTF. In nucleotides, the CDR3 is TGTGCCACCAGCAGAGAGTCTCTCTCGGGCGGCTACACCTTC. The chain is built from TRBV15 and TRBJ1-2; D is unclear. V lost 0 bases, J lost 8 bases, and 13 bases lay in between. The germline gives CDR1 LNHNV, CDR2 YYDKDF (reference sequence). The CDR3 runs to 14 residues.

The V call is TRBV27, the J call TRBJ2-1; D is possibly TRBD1 (6 bases). The CDR3 sequence is 12 residues long. Trimming stripped 6 bases from V and 5 bases from J, with 8 bases between. CDR1 is MNHEY, CDR2 SMNVEV, per germline (reference sequence). The CDR3 loop is CASSGQHNEQFF. CDR3 nucleotides: TGTGCCAGCAGCGGACAGCACAATGAGCAGTTCTTC.

Only one count was recorded for this clone. V is TRBV4-1 and J is TRBJ2-7; a possible D gene is TRBD2 (6 bases). V was trimmed by 1 base and J by 5 bases, leaving 9 bases between them. Per germline, CDR1 MGHRA and CDR2 YSYEKL. CDR3 size: 13 residues. This CDR3 reads CASSQVTSDEQYF. CDR3 coding DNA: TGCGCCAGCAGCCAAGTGACTAGTGACGAGCAGTACTTC.

J is TRBJ2-2 and V is TRBV6-1, with TRBD2 matching 8 bases. Germline V gives CDR1 MNHNS, CDR2 SASEGT. CDR3 size: 15 residues. The J segment lost 5 bases and the V segment lost 0 bases, leaving 2 bases of the junction unmatched. CDR3 in amino acids: CASSEAGGGTGELFF. The CDR3 region has the DNA TGTGCCAGCAGTGAAGCTGGCGGGGGGACCGGGGAGCTGTTTTTT.

The CDR3 DNA follows: TGTGCCAGCAGTTTTGACAGAGCTTCTAATGAGCAGTTCTTC. Translation: CASSFDRASNEQFF. The rearrangement links TRBV27 to TRBJ2-1; D is possibly TRBD1 (5 bases). This CDR3 is built from 14 residues. V was pared by 3 bases and J by 7 bases, with 13 bases between. The germline V gene encodes CDR1 MNHEY and CDR2 SMNVEV (reference sequence).

The sample holds one count of this clone. V and J are TRBV14 and TRBJ1-1; D is perhaps TRBD1 (5 bases). The V end lost 7 bases, the J end lost 1 base, and 16 bases lay between the germline ends. Germline V CDR1 and CDR2: SGHDN, FVKESK. This CDR3 has 15 amino acids. For the CDR3, the DNA is TGTGCCAGCACCCCGGGGGTGAGGACGAACACTGAAGCTTTCTTT. Its protein is CASTPGVRTNTEAFF.

The rearrangement joins TRBV30 to TRBJ1-1, with 7 bases matching TRBD1. Trimming cost V 3 bases and J 5 bases; bases outside gene matches: 6. This CDR3 has 13 amino acids. Germline V gene sequence: CDR1 GTSNPN, CDR2 SVGIG (reference sequence). The DNA for the CDR3 is TGTGCCTGGAGCGCGACAGGGTGGACTGAAGCTTTCTTT. It codes for CAWSATGWTEAFF.

The rearrangement joins TRBV11-3 to TRBJ2-7; D may be TRBD1 or TRBD2 (5 bases each). The CDR3 extends over 12 amino acids. Germline V gives CDR1 SGHNT, CDR2 YENEEA. Trimming shortened V by 5 bases and J by 6 bases, and 11 bases separated the two germline ends. The CDR3 loop is CASSAWGTEQYF. CDR3 coding DNA: TGTGCCAGCAGCGCCTGGGGGACCGAGCAGTACTTC.

Only one count was recorded for this clone. The V call is TRBV21-1, the J call TRBJ2-5; the D call of TRBD2 is as the table states it, not checked on the DNA. TRBV21-1 is assigned pseudogene status. The CDR3 is 15 amino acids. The CDR3 reads CASSKKRGGRETQYF. The CDR3 DNA sequence: TGTGCCAGCAGCAAAAAGCGGGGGGGACGAGAGACCCAGTACTTC.

This chain links TRBV5-1 with TRBJ1-5, with D uncertain. CDR1 and CDR2 (germline): SGHRS, YFSETQ. This CDR3 comprises 14 residues. The V end was cut by 2 bases, the J end by 3 bases, with 9 bases between. CDR3 DNA sequence: TGCGCCAGCAGCTTTGACGGATCCAATCAGCCCCAGCATTTT. It encodes CASSFDGSNQPQHF.

The CDR3 nucleotides read TGTGCCAGCAGCTTAGATCACGGGAGGAACACTGAAGCTTTCTTT. This translates into CASSLDHGRNTEAFF. The rearrangement links TRBV11-2 to TRBJ1-1; the D is unclear. Trimming removed 0 bases from V and 1 base from J, with 9 bases in between. Germline V gene data show CDR1 as SGHAT and CDR2 as FQNNGV. The CDR3 runs to 15 residues.